The rows below give T cell receptor beta chains drawn from one sample of a study of CD8+CD57+ T cells in acquired aplastic anemia. Via MiXCR, TCRdb re-called the reads, giving one row per CDR3 protein. The sample contains around 200,000 distinct CDR3 sequences, about half of which appear only once. Sequencing was done on a sample of sorted CD4+, CD8+, or CD8+CD57+ T cells (not recorded which) from PBMCs. The source is a human donor with aplastic anemia. Both conserved end residues are part of each CDR3. A D gene is named only where the DNA matches it firmly. Part of the rows lack a size; the others show once, few, many or a class for expanded clones.

j_call v_call d_call clone_size cdr3_aa cdr3_nt
TRBJ1-1 TRBV5-1 - many CASSLATIEGARAFF TGCGCCAGCAGCTTGGCCACGATCGAAGGGGCTAGAGCTTTCTTT
TRBJ1-2 TRBV5-5 - many CASSLDSTNYGYTF TGTGCCAGCAGCTTGGACAGTACTAACTATGGCTACACCTTC
TRBJ1-5 TRBV6-6 TRBD1 many CASSYYPGQGTHQPQHF TGTGCCAGCAGCTACTACCCCGGACAGGGCACCCATCAGCCCCAGCATTTT
TRBJ1-5 TRBV29-1 - - CSVATGLNQPQHF TGCAGCGTTGCGACAGGCCTCAATCAGCCCCAGCATTTT
TRBJ2-2 TRBV7-8 TRBD1 many CASSLPGTGVTGELFF TGTGCCAGCAGCTTACCCGGGACAGGTGTCACCGGGGAGCTGTTTTTT
TRBJ2-7 TRBV20-1 - many CSATRSFSYEQYF TGCAGTGCTACCCGGAGCTTCTCCTACGAGCAGTACTTC
TRBJ2-7 TRBV2 - once CASSRTPTYEQYF TGTGCCAGCAGCCGAACACCCACCTACGAGCAGTACTTC
TRBJ1-1 TRBV7-8 - many CASSLVGLNTEAFF TGTGCCAGCAGCTTAGTCGGGCTGAACACTGAAGCTTTCTTT
TRBJ1-4 TRBV5-6 TRBD1 - CASSRRGTNEKLPF TGTGCCAGCAGCCGCAGGGGGACTAATGAAAAACTGCCTTTT
TRBJ2-3 TRBV6-4 TRBD2 - CASSELAGGPSTDTQYF TGTGCCAGCAGTGAACTAGCGGGAGGGCCGAGCACAGATACGCAGTATTTT
TRBJ2-7 TRBV3-1 TRBD2 few CASSQDRLAGAYEQYF TGTGCCAGCAGCCAAGATAGGCTAGCGGGAGCCTACGAGCAGTACTTC
TRBJ1-6 TRBV5-6 - many CASSLGTGAMNSPLHF TGTGCCAGCAGCTTGGGAACAGGTGCAATGAATTCACCCCTCCACTTT